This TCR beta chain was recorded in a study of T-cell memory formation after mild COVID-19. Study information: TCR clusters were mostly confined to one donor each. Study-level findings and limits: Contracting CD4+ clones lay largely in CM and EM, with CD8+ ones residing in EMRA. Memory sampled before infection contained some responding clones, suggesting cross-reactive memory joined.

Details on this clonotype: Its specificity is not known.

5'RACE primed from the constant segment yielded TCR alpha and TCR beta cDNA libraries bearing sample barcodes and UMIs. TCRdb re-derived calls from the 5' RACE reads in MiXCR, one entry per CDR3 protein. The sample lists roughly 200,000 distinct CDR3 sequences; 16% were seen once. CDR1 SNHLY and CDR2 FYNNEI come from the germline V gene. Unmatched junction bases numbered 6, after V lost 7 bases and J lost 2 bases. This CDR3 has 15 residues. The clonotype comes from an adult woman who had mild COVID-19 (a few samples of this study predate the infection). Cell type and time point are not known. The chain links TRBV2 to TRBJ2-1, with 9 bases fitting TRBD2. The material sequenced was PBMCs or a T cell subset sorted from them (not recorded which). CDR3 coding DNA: TGTGCCAGCACCGGAGCGGGAGGCACCTACAATGAGCAGTTCTTC. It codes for CASTGAGGTYNEQFF.